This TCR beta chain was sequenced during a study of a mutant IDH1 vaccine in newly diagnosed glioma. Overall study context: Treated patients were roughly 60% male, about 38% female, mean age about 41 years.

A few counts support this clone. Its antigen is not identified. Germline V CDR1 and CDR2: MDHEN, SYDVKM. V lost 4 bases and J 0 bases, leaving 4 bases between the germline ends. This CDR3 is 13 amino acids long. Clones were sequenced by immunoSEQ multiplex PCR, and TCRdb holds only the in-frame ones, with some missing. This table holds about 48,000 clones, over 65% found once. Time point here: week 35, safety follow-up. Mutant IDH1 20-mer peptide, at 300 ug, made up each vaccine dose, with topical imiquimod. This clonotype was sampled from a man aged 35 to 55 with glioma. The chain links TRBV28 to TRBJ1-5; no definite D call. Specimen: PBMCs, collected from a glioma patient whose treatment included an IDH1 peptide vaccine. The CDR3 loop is CASSYYSNQPQHF. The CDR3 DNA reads TGTGCCAGCAGTTATTATAGCAATCAGCCCCAGCATTTT.